This entry lists 32 T cell receptor beta chains sequenced from one sample in a study of OX40 agonist ivuxolimab in advanced cancers. Receptors were amplified or captured by the immunoSEQ multiplex PCR assay. TCRdb's version of the immuneACCESS table is confined to in-frame rearrangements and falls short of the full clone set. An unresolved V gene accounts for under half of the shortfall where checked; the remainder is of unknown origin. For this sample the table gives about 39,000 clones, of which about 93% were detected only once. 20% to 25% of the sample lies in the top ten. Sequenced here: CD4+ or CD8+ T cells sorted from blood, sampled in a trial of the OX40 agonist ivuxolimab. These receptors originate from an adult with an advanced solid tumor such as melanoma, head and neck, liver or kidney cancer.

The chain uses TRBV5-1 and TRBJ1-5; 7 nucleotides line up with TRBD1. Germline lookup yields CDR1 SGHRS and CDR2 YFSETQ. There are 13 residues in the CDR3. With V trimmed by 4 bases and J by 4 bases, 2 bases remained unmatched. CDR3 DNA: TGCGCCAGCAGCACGACAGGGAATCAGCCCCAGCATTTT. As protein: CASSTTGNQPQHF.

The chain employs TRBV7-3 and TRBJ2-4; TRBD2 aligns across 7 bases. This CDR3 has 16 amino acids. The V and J ends lost 5 bases and 1 base, in that order; junction bases with no gene match: 8. Germline CDR1 and CDR2: SGHTA and FQGTGA. CDR3 nucleotides: TGTGCCAGCAGCCCTCTAGCGGACCATGCCAAAAACATTCAGTACTTC. Translating it yields CASSPLADHAKNIQYF.

Worth noting for this clone: A read error may explain this, as a much larger clone is one base away. Other DNA sequences from this sample encode an identical CDR3 as well. DNA of the CDR3: TGTGCCAGCAGTCTGGGACAGCTCAATCAGCCCCAGCATTTT. Translating it yields CASSLGQLNQPQHF. V gene TRBV27 combines with J gene TRBJ1-5; TRBD1 matches 7 bases. The V gene end was trimmed by 5 bases and the J gene end by 3 bases; junction bases not matched to a gene: 4. This CDR3 spans 14 amino acids. CDR1 is MNHEY, CDR2 SMNVEV, per germline (reference sequence).

On this clone itself: At the DNA level, this CDR3 is encoded by other sequences in the same sample as well. The CDR3 DNA reads TGTGCCAGCAGCTTAGGCGGATACAATGAGCAGTTCTTC. It encodes CASSLGGYNEQFF. The chain has TRBV11-2 and TRBJ2-1, with D uncertain. The length of the CDR3 is 13 residues. V was pared by 1 base and J by 4 bases, with 5 bases between. Germline CDR1 SGHAT, CDR2 FQNNGV.

The chain carries TRBV21-1 and TRBJ2-5; the listed D gene, TRBD2, was not tested against the DNA. TRBV21-1 is termed a pseudogene. CDR3 length equals 15 residues. The CDR3 DNA is TGTGCCAGCAGCAAAGGGCGGAGGGAAGGAGAGACCCAGTACTTC. Protein product: CASSKGRREGETQYF.

The chain joins TRBV30 to TRBJ1-2; TRBD1 might be the D (5 bases). The CDR3 totals 14 residues. From germline, CDR1 is GTSNPN and CDR2 SVGIG (reference sequence). With 0 bases removed from V and 5 bases from J, the gap between germline ends came to 13 bases. In DNA form, the CDR3 reads TGTGCCTGGAGTGTACACGGGGGAGTGTATGGCTACACCTTC. Its protein product is CAWSVHGGVYGYTF.

V gene TRBV27 combines with J gene TRBJ2-1; D could derive from TRBD1 or TRBD2 (7 bases each). The CDR3 loop spans 14 amino acids. CDR1 is MNHEY and CDR2 is SMNVEV in the germline V gene (reference sequence). V lost 5 bases, J lost 9 bases, and 17 bases lay in between. For the CDR3, the DNA is TGTGCCAGCAGTGCGGGGGACAGCGTGGGTGAGCAGTTCTTC. Protein product: CASSAGDSVGEQFF.

The genes are TRBV9 and TRBJ2-1; D remains unclear. This CDR3 has 15 residues. Trimming shortened V by 4 bases and J by 0 bases, and 11 bases separated the two germline ends. From germline, CDR1 is SGDLS and CDR2 YYNGEE. The CDR3 spells CASSPSGSSYNEQFF. CDR3 nucleotides: TGTGCCAGCAGCCCCAGTGGTAGCTCCTACAATGAGCAGTTCTTC. Looking up the rest from reference TRBV9 and TRBJ2-1 gives the full variable domain: DSGVTQTPKHLITATGQRVTLRCSPRSGDLSVYWYQQSLDQGLQFLIQYYNGEERAKGNILERFSAQQFPDLHSELNLSSLELGDSALYFCASSPSGSSYNEQFFGPGTRLTVL.

This clone was counted once. The V gene is TRBV4-2, the J gene TRBJ2-1; D may match TRBD1 or TRBD2 (6 bases each). The germline V gene has CDR1 LGHNA and CDR2 YNFKEQ. Trimming took 0 bases from V and 8 from J, leaving 17 bases between them. This CDR3 spans 16 amino acids. The DNA for the CDR3 is TGTGCCAGCAGCCAAGATCGGGGGCGGGCGAGCGATGAGCAGTTCTTC. Amino acids: CASSQDRGRASDEQFF.

In this sample, this clone turned up once. The DNA of the CDR3 is TGTGCCAGCAGTCCTCCCTCGGGCATCTCCTACGAGCAGTACTTC. This gives the protein CASSPPSGISYEQYF. The V and J genes are TRBV28 and TRBJ2-7; no clear D gene. Trimming took off 5 bases at V and 0 bases at J, with 14 bases between the two ends. The CDR3 loop spans 15 amino acids. CDR1 is MDHEN and CDR2 is SYDVKM in the germline V gene.

The chain couples TRBV7-6 to TRBJ2-7; TRBD1 or TRBD2 may be the D gene (7 bases each). Trimming took off 1 base at V and 2 bases at J, with 15 bases between the two ends. Germline V gene sequence: CDR1 SGHVS, CDR2 FNYEAQ. The CDR3 has 16 residues. The CDR3 coding sequence is TGTGCCAGCAGCTTAGGTACAGGGGAGGGGGCCTACGAGCAGTACTTC. Translating gives CASSLGTGEGAYEQYF.

The CDR3 DNA reads TGTGCCAGCAGCAACCTTAACACGGCACCCTACGAGCAGTACTTC. It specifies CASSNLNTAPYEQYF. V usage is TRBV6-6 and J usage is TRBJ2-7; D gene unclear. Germline V CDR1 and CDR2: MNHNY, SVGAGI (reference sequence). V was cut by 6 bases and J by 2 bases, with 17 bases left in between. CDR3 size: 15 residues.

For this clone: This CDR3 is also generated by other DNA sequences in the sample. This chain joins TRBV29-1 and TRBJ2-1; the match to TRBD2 covers 11 bases. The CDR3 consists of 15 residues. CDR1 is SQVTM and CDR2 is ANQGSEA in the germline V gene. J gave up 0 bases and V 6 bases, and 4 bases lay outside the gene matches. The CDR3 bases are TGCAGCGTCCCCGGGACTAGCGGCTCCTACAATGAGCAGTTCTTC. Its translation is CSVPGTSGSYNEQFF.

This chain connects TRBV2 to TRBJ2-7; D may match TRBD1 or TRBD2 (5 bases each). V was trimmed by 10 bases and J by 5 bases, leaving 15 bases between them. Germline V gives CDR1 SNHLY, CDR2 FYNNEI. The CDR3 runs 12 residues. CDR3 in amino acids: CATRDPLDEQYF. For the CDR3, the DNA is TGTGCCACCCGGGACCCACTGGACGAGCAGTACTTC.

The chain has TRBV28 and TRBJ2-7, with 7 bases aligning to TRBD2. In germline, CDR1 is MDHEN, CDR2 SYDVKM. CDR3 length equals 17 residues. V shed 5 bases, J shed 3 bases, and the junction held 16 bases outside the gene matches. The CDR3 DNA reads as TGTGCCAGCAGTCTAGTGGGTAAAGGGAGGGGAGACTACGAGCAGTACTTC. Translating gives CASSLVGKGRGDYEQYF.

The rearrangement links TRBV7-2 to TRBJ2-7; weak D call: TRBD1 (5 bases). V was pared by 4 bases and J by 0 bases, with 10 bases between. This CDR3 is 14 amino acids long. Germline V gene lookup returns CDR1 SGHTA and CDR2 FQGNSA. This chain's CDR3 is CASSSRQSSYEQYF. The CDR3 coding sequence is TGTGCCAGCAGCTCCAGACAGAGCTCCTACGAGCAGTACTTC.

CDR3 loop: CASSQDRGESSYNEQFF. CDR3 DNA: TGCGCCAGCAGCCAAGATCGGGGAGAGAGCTCCTACAATGAGCAGTTCTTC. The genes are TRBV4-3 and TRBJ2-1, with a possible D match to TRBD2 (5 bases). V dropped 0 bases and J dropped 0 bases, with 12 bases sitting between them. The CDR3 extends over 17 amino acids. Germline CDR1 is LGHNA and CDR2 is YSLEER.

V usage is TRBV16 and J usage is TRBJ2-3, with 8 bases that match TRBD2. The V and J ends lost 4 bases and 0 bases, in that order; junction bases with no gene match: 3. CDR1 is KGHSY and CDR2 is FQNENV in the germline V gene. There are 15 residues in the CDR3. The CDR3: CASSRSGSSTDTQYF. The CDR3 DNA sequence: TGTGCCAGCAGCCGAAGCGGGAGTAGCACAGATACGCAGTATTTT.

The chain links TRBV30 to TRBJ1-1, with D possibly matching TRBD1 (5 bases). V dropped 3 bases and J dropped 6 bases, with 11 bases sitting between them. Germline assignment: CDR1 GTSNPN and CDR2 SVGIG (reference sequence). The CDR3 extends over 12 amino acids. The CDR3: CAWRGEGSEAFF. CDR3 coding DNA: TGTGCCTGGAGAGGGGAAGGTTCTGAAGCTTTCTTT.

This clone came up once. The genes are TRBV27 and TRBJ2-7; 13 bases agree with TRBD2. This CDR3 contains 15 residues. CDR1 and CDR2 (germline): MNHEY, SMNVEV (reference sequence). Unmatched junction bases numbered 4, after V lost 5 bases and J lost 3 bases. The CDR3, as DNA: TGTGCCAGCAGTCCTAGACTAGCGGGGGGCTACGAGCAGTACTTC. Residues: CASSPRLAGGYEQYF.

CDR3 sequence: CASSLTGSGIGYTF. CDR3 sequence (DNA): TGTGCCAGCAGTTTGACAGGTTCGGGCATTGGCTACACCTTC. The chain carries TRBV6-4 and TRBJ1-2; D may be TRBD1 (6 bases). Germline CDR1 reads MRHNA; CDR2 reads SNTAGT. The CDR3 contains 14 residues. V was pared by 5 bases and J by 7 bases, with 17 bases between.

The genes are TRBV29-1 and TRBJ2-1, with 12 bases aligning to TRBD1. CDR3 length: 14 amino acids. V gave up 6 bases and J gave up 9 bases; unmatched junction bases: 9. In germline, CDR1 is SQVTM, CDR2 ANQGSEA. The chain's CDR3 is CSVAGTGGFGEQFF. Written as DNA, the CDR3 is TGCAGCGTGGCCGGGACAGGGGGCTTTGGTGAGCAGTTCTTC.

The J gene is TRBJ2-1, the V gene TRBV7-6; D remains ambiguous. In germline, CDR1 is SGHVS, CDR2 FNYEAQ. Trimming cost V 4 bases and J 9 bases, with 10 bases left between them. The CDR3 runs to 12 residues. CDR3 sequence reads: CASSSALGEQFF. The CDR3 DNA follows: TGTGCCAGCAGCTCAGCTTTGGGTGAGCAGTTCTTC.

The chain employs TRBV7-9 and TRBJ2-7; perhaps TRBD2 as D (6 bases). Trimming cost V 2 bases and J 5 bases, with 13 bases left between them. Germline assignment: CDR1 SEHNR and CDR2 FQNEAQ (reference sequence). The length of the CDR3 is 14 residues. The CDR3 is CASSLIGGPNEQYF. DNA of the CDR3: TGTGCCAGCAGCTTAATCGGAGGGCCCAACGAGCAGTACTTC.

This clone was seen a single time. The chain is built from TRBV19 and TRBJ1-5; D not certain. The CDR3 spans 17 residues. Germline lookup yields CDR1 LNHDA and CDR2 SQIVND (reference sequence). V shed 5 bases and J shed 6 bases, with 23 bases lying between them. This CDR3 reads CASSPWGSLPAGQPQHF. For the CDR3, the DNA is TGTGCCAGTAGTCCTTGGGGATCTCTTCCGGCCGGTCAGCCCCAGCATTTT.

This rearrangement joins TRBV28 to TRBJ2-3, with TRBD2 matching 9 bases. Unmatched junction bases numbered 15, after V lost 9 bases and J lost 2 bases. Germline V CDR1 and CDR2: MDHEN, SYDVKM. The CDR3 is 17 residues long. This CDR3 is CASKLAGRLIHTDTQYF. Here the CDR3 DNA reads TGTGCCAGTAAACTAGCGGGCCGACTCATCCACACAGATACGCAGTATTTT.

The chain couples TRBV19 to TRBJ2-7, with D tentatively TRBD2 (6 bases). CDR3 length equals 13 residues. Germline values: CDR1 LNHDA, CDR2 SQIVND (reference sequence). Trimming pared 6 bases from V and 3 bases from J, leaving 12 bases between. The CDR3 here is CASSSGRNYEQYF. Written as DNA, the CDR3 is TGTGCCAGTAGCTCCGGGAGAAACTACGAGCAGTACTTC.

The rearrangement uses TRBV15 and TRBJ2-3; 7 nucleotides agree with TRBD2. Trimming cost V 5 bases and J 4 bases; bases outside gene matches: 9. Germline V gene data show CDR1 as LNHNV and CDR2 as YYDKDF (reference sequence). The CDR3 runs 15 residues. The CDR3 region is CATSLSGIDADTQYF. Here the CDR3 DNA reads TGTGCCACCAGCTTGAGCGGGATAGATGCAGATACGCAGTATTTT.

The chain links TRBV4-1 to TRBJ1-2; D gene unclear. The CDR3 is 17 amino acids. Trimming pared 1 base from V and 2 bases from J, leaving 17 bases between. CDR1 MGHRA and CDR2 YSYEKL come from the germline V gene. The DNA of the CDR3 is TGCGCCAGCAGCCAAGCGGAGGCTCGTGGAACCAACTATGGCTACACCTTC. This translates into CASSQAEARGTNYGYTF.

The rearrangement uses TRBV11-2 and TRBJ2-6; D may be TRBD2 (5 bases). CDR3 length: 18 residues. V was pared by 0 bases and J by 0 bases, with 12 bases between. Germline V gene lookup returns CDR1 SGHAT and CDR2 FQNNGV. The CDR3 DNA reads TGTGCCAGCAGCTTAGATCACGGGGTTAGCTCTGGGGCCAACGTCCTGACTTTC. It translates to CASSLDHGVSSGANVLTF.

The gene calls are TRBV28 and TRBJ1-5; 8 bases align to TRBD1. V was clipped by 7 bases and J by 2 bases; unmatched bases: 10. Germline CDR1 is MDHEN and CDR2 is SYDVKM. CDR3 length: 16 residues. The CDR3: CASNQGRGLGNQPQHF. Here the CDR3 DNA reads TGTGCCAGCAATCAGGGCAGGGGGCTTGGCAATCAGCCCCAGCATTTT. Variable domain in full (rest from reference TRBV28 and TRBJ1-5): DVKVTQSSRYLVKRTGEKVFLECVQDMDHENMFWYRQDPGLGLRLIYFSYDVKMKEKGDIPEGYSVSREKKERFSLILESASTNQTSMYLCASNQGRGLGNQPQHFGDGTRLSIL.

CDR3 sequence reads: CASSLAQDRAYEQYF. For the CDR3, the DNA is TGTGCCAGCAGCTTAGCCCAAGACCGAGCCTACGAGCAGTACTTC. V and J are TRBV7-9 and TRBJ2-7; D is unclear. The CDR3 covers 15 residues. Looked up from germline, CDR1 is SEHNR and CDR2 is FQNEAQ (reference sequence). Deletions cut 0 bases from V and 2 bases from J, with 11 bases between. The full variable domain, in which reference TRBV7-9 and TRBJ2-7 provide the parts outside the CDR3, is DTGVSQNPRHKITKRGQNVTFRCDPISEHNRLYWYRQTLGQGPEFLTYFQNEAQLEKSRLLSDRFSAERPKGSFSTLEIQRTEQGDSAMYLCASSLAQDRAYEQYFGPGTRLTVT.